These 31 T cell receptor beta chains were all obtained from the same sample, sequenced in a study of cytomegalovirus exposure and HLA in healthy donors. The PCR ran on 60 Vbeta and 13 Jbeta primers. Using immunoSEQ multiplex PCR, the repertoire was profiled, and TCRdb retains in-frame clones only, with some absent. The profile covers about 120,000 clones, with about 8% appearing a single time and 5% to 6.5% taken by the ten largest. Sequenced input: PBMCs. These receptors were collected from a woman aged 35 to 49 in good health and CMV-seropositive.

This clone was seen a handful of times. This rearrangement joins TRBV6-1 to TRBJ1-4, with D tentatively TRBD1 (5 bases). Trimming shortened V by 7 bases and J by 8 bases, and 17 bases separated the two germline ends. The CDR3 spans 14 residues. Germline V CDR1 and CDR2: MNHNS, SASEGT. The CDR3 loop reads CASKGIRAGEKLFF. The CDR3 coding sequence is TGTGCCAGCAAGGGGATCAGGGCGGGGGAAAAACTGTTTTTT.

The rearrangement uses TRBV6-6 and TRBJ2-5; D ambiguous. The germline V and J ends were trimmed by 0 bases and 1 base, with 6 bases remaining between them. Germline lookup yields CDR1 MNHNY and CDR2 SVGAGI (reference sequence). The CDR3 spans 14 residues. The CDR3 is CASSYSRSQETQYF. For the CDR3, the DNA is TGTGCCAGCAGTTACTCGAGGAGCCAAGAGACCCAGTACTTC.

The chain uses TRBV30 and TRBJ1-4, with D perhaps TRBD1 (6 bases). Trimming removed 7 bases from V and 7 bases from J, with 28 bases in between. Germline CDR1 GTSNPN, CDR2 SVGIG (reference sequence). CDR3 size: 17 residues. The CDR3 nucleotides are TGTGCCTCCACCCCCGGGGGGACAACCTCGAGCAGTGAAAAACTGTTTTTT. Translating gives CASTPGGTTSSSEKLFF.

Written as DNA, the CDR3 is TGTGCCAGCCGACAGGGGGTTGTGGAGACCCAGTACTTC. Its translation: CASRQGVVETQYF. The rearrangement links TRBV2 to TRBJ2-5; 9 bases are shared with TRBD1. CDR3 length: 13 amino acids. The trim removed 8 bases at V and 5 bases at J, leaving 6 bases unmatched. Germline V gene lookup returns CDR1 SNHLY and CDR2 FYNNEI.

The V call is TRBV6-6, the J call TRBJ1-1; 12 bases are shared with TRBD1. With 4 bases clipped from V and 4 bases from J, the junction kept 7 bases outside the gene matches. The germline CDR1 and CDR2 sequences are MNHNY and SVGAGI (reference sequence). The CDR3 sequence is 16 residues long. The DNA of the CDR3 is TGTGCCAGCAGTTCCGGGACAGGGGGCTCGGGCACTGAAGCTTTCTTT. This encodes CASSSGTGGSGTEAFF.

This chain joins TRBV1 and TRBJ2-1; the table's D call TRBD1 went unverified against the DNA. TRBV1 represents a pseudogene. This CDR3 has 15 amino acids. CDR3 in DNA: TGCACCAGCAGTCGAGGGGGACAGGGGGGCAATGAGCAGTTCTTC. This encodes CTSSRGGQGGNEQFF.

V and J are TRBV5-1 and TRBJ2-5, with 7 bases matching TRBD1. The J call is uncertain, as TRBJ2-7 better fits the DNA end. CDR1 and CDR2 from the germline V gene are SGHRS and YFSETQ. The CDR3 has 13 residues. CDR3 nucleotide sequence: TGCGCCAGCAGCCGGACAGGAGCCTACGAGCAGTACTTC. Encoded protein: CASSRTGAYEQYF.

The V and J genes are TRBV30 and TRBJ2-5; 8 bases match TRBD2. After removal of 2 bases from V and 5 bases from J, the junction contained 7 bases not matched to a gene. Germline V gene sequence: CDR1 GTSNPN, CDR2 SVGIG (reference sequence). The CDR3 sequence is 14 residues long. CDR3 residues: CAWSIGGAWETQYF. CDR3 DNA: TGTGCCTGGAGTATCGGGGGGGCCTGGGAGACCCAGTACTTC.

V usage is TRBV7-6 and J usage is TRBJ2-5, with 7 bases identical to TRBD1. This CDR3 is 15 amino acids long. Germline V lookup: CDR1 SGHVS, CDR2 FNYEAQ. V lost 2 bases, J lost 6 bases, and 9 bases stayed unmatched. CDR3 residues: CASSLRQGPRQTQYF. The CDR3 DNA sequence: TGTGCCAGCAGCTTAAGACAGGGACCAAGGCAGACCCAGTACTTC.

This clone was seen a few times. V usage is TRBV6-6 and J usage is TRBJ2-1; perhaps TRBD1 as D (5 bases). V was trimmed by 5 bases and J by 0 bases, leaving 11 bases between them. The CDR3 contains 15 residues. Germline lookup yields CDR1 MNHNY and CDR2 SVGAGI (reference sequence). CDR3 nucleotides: TGTGCCAGCAGTCCCAAGGGGTACTCCTACAATGAGCAGTTCTTC. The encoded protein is CASSPKGYSYNEQFF.

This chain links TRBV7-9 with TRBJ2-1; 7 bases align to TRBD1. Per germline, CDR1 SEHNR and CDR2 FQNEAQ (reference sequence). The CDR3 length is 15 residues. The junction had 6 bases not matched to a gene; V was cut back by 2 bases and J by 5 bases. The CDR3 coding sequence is TGTGCCAGCAGCTTAAGGGAAACAGGGGACAATGAGCAGTTCTTC. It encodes CASSLRETGDNEQFF. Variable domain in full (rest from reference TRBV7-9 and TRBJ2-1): DTGVSQNPRHKITKRGQNVTFRCDPISEHNRLYWYRQTLGQGPEFLTYFQNEAQLEKSRLLSDRFSAERPKGSFSTLEIQRTEQGDSAMYLCASSLRETGDNEQFFGPGTRLTVL.

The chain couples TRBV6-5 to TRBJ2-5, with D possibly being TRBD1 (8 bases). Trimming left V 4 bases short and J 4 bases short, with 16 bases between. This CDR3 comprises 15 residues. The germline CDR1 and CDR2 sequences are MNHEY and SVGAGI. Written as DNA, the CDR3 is TGTGCCAGCAGTTTGGTACAGGGGGGGGGAGAGACCCAGTACTTC. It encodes CASSLVQGGGETQYF.

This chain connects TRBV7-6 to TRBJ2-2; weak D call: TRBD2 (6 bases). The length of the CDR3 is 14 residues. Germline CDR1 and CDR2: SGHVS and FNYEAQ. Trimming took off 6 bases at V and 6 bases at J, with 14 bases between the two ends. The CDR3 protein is CASSGYRRAGELFF. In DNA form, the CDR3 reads TGTGCCAGCAGTGGGTACAGGAGGGCCGGGGAGCTGTTTTTT. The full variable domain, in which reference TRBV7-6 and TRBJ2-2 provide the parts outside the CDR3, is GAGVSQSPRYKVTKRGQDVALRCDPISGHVSLYWYRQALGQGPEFLTYFNYEAQQDKSGLPNDRFSAERPEGSISTLTIQRTEQRDSAMYRCASSGYRRAGELFFGEGSRLTVL.

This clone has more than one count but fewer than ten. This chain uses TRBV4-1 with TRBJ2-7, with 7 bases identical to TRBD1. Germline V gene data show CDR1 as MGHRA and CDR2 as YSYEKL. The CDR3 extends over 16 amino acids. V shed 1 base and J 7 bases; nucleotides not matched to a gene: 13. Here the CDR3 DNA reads TGCGCCAGCAGCCAAGTCCAGAAAGGGGGCGCGGAGGAGCAGTACTTC. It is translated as CASSQVQKGGAEEQYF.

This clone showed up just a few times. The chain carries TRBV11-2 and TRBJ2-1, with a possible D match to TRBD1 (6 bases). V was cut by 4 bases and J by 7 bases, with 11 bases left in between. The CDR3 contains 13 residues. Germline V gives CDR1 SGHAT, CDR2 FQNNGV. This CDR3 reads CASSYGQSNEQFF. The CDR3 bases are TGTGCCAGCAGCTATGGACAGAGTAATGAGCAGTTCTTC.

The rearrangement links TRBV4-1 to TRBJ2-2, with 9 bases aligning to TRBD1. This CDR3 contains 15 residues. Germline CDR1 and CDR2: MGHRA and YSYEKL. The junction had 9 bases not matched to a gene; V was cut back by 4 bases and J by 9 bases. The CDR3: CASSREPQGARELFF. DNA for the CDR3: TGCGCCAGCAGCCGAGAGCCACAGGGGGCCCGGGAGCTGTTTTTT.

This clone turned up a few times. The CDR3 DNA is TGCGCCAGCACCAATTTGGGACACAGCAATGAAAAACTGTTTTTT. Residues: CASTNLGHSNEKLFF. The chain combines TRBV5-1 with TRBJ1-4, with D possibly TRBD1 on 6 matching bases. The CDR3 has 15 residues. Germline assignment: CDR1 SGHRS and CDR2 YFSETQ. The germline V and J ends were trimmed by 6 bases and 5 bases, with 17 bases remaining between them.

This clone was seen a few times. Here the CDR3 reads CSVEPGRIQQNEQFF. Written as DNA, the CDR3 is TGCAGCGTTGAACCCGGGAGGATCCAGCAAAATGAGCAGTTCTTC. The chain couples TRBV29-1 to TRBJ2-1; 7 nucleotides line up with TRBD2. J was trimmed by 7 bases and V by 2 bases; bases with no gene match: 11. The CDR3 covers 15 residues. Germline V gives CDR1 SQVTM, CDR2 ANQGSEA.

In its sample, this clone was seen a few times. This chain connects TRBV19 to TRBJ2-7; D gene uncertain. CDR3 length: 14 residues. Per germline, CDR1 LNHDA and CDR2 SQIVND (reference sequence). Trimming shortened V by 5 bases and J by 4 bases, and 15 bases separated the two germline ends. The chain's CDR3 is CASSPTATTYEQYF. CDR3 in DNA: TGTGCCAGTAGTCCCACTGCGACGACATACGAGCAGTACTTC.

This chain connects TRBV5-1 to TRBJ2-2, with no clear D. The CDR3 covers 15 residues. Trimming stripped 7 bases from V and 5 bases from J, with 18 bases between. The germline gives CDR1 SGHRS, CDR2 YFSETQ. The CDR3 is CASFVPETGTGELFF. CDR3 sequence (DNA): TGCGCCAGCTTCGTCCCCGAAACCGGGACCGGGGAGCTGTTTTTT.

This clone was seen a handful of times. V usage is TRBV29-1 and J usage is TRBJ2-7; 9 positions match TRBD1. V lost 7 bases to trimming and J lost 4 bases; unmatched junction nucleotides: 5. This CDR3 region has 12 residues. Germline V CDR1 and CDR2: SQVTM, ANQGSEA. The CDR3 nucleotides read TGCAGCGCTACGGGACAGGGATACGAGCAGTACTTC. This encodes CSATGQGYEQYF.

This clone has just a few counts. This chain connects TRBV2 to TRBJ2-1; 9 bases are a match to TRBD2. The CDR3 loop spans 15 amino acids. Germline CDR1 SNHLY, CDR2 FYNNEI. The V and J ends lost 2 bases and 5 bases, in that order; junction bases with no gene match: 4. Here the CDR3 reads CASSELAGTNNEQFF. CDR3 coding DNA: TGTGCCAGCAGTGAACTAGCGGGGACCAACAATGAGCAGTTCTTC.

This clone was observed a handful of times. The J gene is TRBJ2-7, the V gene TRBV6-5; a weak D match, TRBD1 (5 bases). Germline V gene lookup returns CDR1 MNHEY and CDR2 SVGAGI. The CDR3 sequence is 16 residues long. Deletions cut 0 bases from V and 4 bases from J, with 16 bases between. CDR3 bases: TGTGCCAGCAGTTACTCGAGAAGGGGCTTCGGTTACGAGCAGTACTTC. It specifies CASSYSRRGFGYEQYF.

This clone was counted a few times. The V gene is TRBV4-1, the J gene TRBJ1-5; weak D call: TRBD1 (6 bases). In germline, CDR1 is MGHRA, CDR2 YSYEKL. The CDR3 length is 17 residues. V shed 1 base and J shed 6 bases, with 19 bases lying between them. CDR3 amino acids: CASSQVLGGLPSQPQHF. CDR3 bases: TGCGCCAGCAGCCAAGTGCTAGGGGGTCTTCCAAGTCAGCCCCAGCATTTT.

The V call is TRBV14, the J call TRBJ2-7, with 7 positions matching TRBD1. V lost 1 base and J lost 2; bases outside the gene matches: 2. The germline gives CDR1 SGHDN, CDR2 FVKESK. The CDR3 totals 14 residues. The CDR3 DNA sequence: TGTGCCAGCAGCCAAGGGCAGGGGGCCTACGAGCAGTACGTC. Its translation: CASSQGQGAYEQYV.

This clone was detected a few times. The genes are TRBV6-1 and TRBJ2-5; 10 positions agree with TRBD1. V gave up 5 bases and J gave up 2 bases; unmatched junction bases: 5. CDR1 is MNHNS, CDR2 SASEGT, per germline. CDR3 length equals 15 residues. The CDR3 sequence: CASSFRDRGQETQYF. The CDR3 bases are TGTGCCAGCAGTTTCCGGGACAGGGGACAAGAGACCCAGTACTTC.

Here the CDR3 reads CASSPGLQKETQYF. The CDR3, as DNA: TGTGCCAGCAGCCCGGGACTCCAAAAAGAGACCCAGTACTTC. The chain recombines TRBV27 with TRBJ2-5; weak D call: TRBD2 (6 bases). There are 14 residues in the CDR3. Deletions cut 6 bases from V and 3 bases from J, with 14 bases between. Germline CDR1 and CDR2: MNHEY and SMNVEV (reference sequence).

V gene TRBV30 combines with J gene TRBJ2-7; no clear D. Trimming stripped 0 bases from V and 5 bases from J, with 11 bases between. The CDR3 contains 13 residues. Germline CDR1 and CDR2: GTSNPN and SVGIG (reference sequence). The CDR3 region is CAWSVGWADEQYF. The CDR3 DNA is TGTGCCTGGAGTGTGGGCTGGGCAGACGAGCAGTACTTC.

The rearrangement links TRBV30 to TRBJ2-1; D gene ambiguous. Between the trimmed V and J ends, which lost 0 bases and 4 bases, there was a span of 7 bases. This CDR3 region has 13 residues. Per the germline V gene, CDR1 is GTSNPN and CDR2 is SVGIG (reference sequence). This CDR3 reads CAWSVNSYNEQFF. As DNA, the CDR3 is TGTGCCTGGAGTGTAAACAGTTACAATGAGCAGTTCTTC.

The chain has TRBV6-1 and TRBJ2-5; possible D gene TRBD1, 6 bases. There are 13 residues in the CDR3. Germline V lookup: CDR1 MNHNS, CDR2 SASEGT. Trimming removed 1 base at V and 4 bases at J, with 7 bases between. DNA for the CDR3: TGTGCCAGCAGTGAAGGCAGGGGAGAGACCCAGTACTTC. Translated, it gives CASSEGRGETQYF.

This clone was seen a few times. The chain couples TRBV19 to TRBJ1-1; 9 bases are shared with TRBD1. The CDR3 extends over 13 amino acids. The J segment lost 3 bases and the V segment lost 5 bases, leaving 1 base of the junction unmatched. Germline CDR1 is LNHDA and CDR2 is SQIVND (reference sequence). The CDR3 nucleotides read TGTGCCAGTAGTGGGACAGGGTACACTGAAGCTTTCTTT. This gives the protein CASSGTGYTEAFF.